This entry is about one TCR beta chain. The antigen is undetermined. The record originates from a study of PD-L1 blockade in urothelial cancer. Study-wide background: Patients had undergone 0 to 3 prior chemotherapy regimens. Samples came from 3 weeks, at the second dose, and 6 weeks into treatment. Study-wide results and caveats: Greater 3-week expansion of tumor-associated blood clones was recorded for durable-benefit patients.

TCR analog templates of synthetic origin were spiked into each PCR. Clones were sequenced by immunoSEQ multiplex PCR, and TCRdb holds only the in-frame ones, with some missing. The sample lists roughly 46,000 clones, 70% to 90% seen once, with roughly 1.9% in the top ten. Time point of the sample: peripheral blood 6 weeks after treatment start. This sequence was found in a man aged 45-65 years with urothelial cancer. The source was PBMCs, collected around atezolizumab (anti-PD-L1) treatment.

The CDR3 spells CATSRDWVGGEETQYF. In DNA, the CDR3 is TGTGCCACCAGCAGAGATTGGGTCGGGGGGGAAGAGACCCAGTACTTC. The chain links TRBV15 to TRBJ2-5; 8 bases map to TRBD2. The CDR3 is 16 residues long. V lost 0 bases to trimming and J lost 3 bases; unmatched junction nucleotides: 6. From germline, CDR1 is LNHNV and CDR2 YYDKDF (reference sequence).